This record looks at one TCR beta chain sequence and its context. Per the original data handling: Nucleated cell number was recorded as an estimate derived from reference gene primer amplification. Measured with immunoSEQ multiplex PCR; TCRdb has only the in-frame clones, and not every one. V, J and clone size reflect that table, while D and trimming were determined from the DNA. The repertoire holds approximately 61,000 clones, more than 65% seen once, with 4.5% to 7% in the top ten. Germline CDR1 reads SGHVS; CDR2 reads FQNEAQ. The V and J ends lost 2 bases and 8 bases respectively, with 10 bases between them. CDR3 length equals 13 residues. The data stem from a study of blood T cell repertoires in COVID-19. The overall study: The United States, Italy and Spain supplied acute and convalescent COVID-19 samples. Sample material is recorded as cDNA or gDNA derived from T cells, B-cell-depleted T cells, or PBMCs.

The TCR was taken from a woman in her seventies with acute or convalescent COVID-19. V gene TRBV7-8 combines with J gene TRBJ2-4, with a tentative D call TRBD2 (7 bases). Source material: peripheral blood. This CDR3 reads CASSLRGGDIQYF. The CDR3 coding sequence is TGTGCCAGCAGCTTACGAGGGGGGGACATTCAGTACTTC.